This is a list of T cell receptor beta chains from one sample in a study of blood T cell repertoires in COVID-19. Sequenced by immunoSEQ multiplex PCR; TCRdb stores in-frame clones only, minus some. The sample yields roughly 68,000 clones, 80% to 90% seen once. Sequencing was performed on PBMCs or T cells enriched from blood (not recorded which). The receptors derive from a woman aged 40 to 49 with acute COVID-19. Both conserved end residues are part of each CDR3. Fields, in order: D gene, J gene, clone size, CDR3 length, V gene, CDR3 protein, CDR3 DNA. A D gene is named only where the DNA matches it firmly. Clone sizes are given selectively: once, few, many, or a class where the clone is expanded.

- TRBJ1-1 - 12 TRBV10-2 CASSAVNTEAFF TGCGCCAGCAGTGCTGTGAACACTGAAGCTTTCTTT
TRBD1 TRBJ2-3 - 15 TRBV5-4 CASSQDRGSGDTQYF TGTGCCAGCAGCCAAGACAGGGGTAGTGGAGATACGCAGTATTTT
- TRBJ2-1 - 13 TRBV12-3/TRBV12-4 CASSSRESGEQFF TGTGCCAGCAGTTCCCGGGAGAGCGGTGAGCAGTTCTTC
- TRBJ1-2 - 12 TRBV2 CASRIREHGYTF TGTGCCAGCAGGATAAGGGAGCACGGCTACACCTTC
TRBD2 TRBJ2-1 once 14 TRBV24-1 CATSLAGVRNEQFF TGTGCCACCAGCCTAGCGGGAGTTAGAAATGAGCAGTTCTTC
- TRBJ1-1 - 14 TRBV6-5 CASNEFRVTDEAFF TGTGCCAGCAACGAATTCAGGGTGACGGATGAAGCTTTCTTT
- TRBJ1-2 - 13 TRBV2 CASSEQGRYGYTF TGTGCCAGCAGTGAACAGGGGAGATATGGCTACACCTTC
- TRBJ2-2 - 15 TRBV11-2 CASSFAQGKGGELFF TGTGCCAGCAGCTTTGCACAGGGAAAAGGCGGGGAGCTGTTTTTT
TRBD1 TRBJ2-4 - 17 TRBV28 CASSLSNVPGTGRNQYF TGTGCCAGCAGTTTATCGAATGTCCCCGGGACAGGGCGCAATCAGTACTTC
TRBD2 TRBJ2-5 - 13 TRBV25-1 CASSFGLVETQYF TGTGCCAGCAGTTTCGGACTAGTGGAGACCCAGTACTTC
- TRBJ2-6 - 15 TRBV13 CASSLIFGGANVLTF TGTGCCAGCAGCTTAATTTTCGGTGGGGCCAACGTCCTGACTTTC
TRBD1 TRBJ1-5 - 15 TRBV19 CASSRGQLPHQPQHF TGTGCCAGTAGTAGGGGACAGCTACCTCATCAGCCCCAGCATTTT
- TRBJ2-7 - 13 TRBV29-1 CSVVLTEAYEQYF TGCAGCGTTGTACTGACAGAAGCCTACGAGCAGTACTTC
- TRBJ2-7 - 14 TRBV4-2 CASSLGVSGYEQYF TGTGCCAGCTCTCTAGGCGTTTCGGGTTACGAGCAGTACTTC
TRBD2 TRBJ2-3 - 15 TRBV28 CASSKASGGLFTQYF TGTGCCAGCAGCAAAGCTAGCGGGGGGCTTTTTACGCAGTATTTT
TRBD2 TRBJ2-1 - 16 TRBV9 CASTPGAGGIYNEQFF TGTGCCAGCACCCCCGGGGCGGGAGGCATTTACAATGAGCAGTTCTTC
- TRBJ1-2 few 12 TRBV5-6 CASSLWGDGYTF TGTGCCAGCAGCTTGTGGGGGGATGGCTACACCTTC
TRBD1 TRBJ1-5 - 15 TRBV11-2 CASSSGGGGGQPQHF TGTGCCAGCAGCTCCGGAGGGGGCGGTGGGCAGCCCCAGCATTTT
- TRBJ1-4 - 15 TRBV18 CASSPTGMTNEKLFF TGTGCCAGCTCACCAACGGGAATGACTAATGAAAAACTGTTTTTT
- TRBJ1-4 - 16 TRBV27 CASSYRQGRANEKLFF TGTGCCAGCAGTTACCGCCAGGGGAGGGCTAATGAAAAACTGTTTTTT
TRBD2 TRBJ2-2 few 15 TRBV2 CASKVAGGTTGELFF TGTGCCAGCAAGGTTGCGGGGGGGACCACCGGGGAGCTGTTTTTT
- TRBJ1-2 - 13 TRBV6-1 CASSESGIYGYTF TGTGCCAGCAGTGAATCCGGGATCTATGGCTACACCTTC
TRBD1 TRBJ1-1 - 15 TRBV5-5 CASSLQGRGSTEAFF TGTGCCAGCAGCTTACAGGGGCGCGGTTCCACTGAAGCTTTCTTT
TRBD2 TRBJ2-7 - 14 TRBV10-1 CASRRGAQSYEQYF TGCGCCTCCCGGCGGGGGGCGCAGTCCTACGAGCAGTACTTC
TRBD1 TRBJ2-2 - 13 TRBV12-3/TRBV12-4 CASSHRGTGELFF TGTGCCAGCAGCCACAGGGGCACCGGGGAGCTGTTTTTT
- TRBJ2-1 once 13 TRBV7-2 CASSLVTREEQFF TGTGCCAGCAGCTTAGTTACCCGGGAGGAGCAGTTCTTC
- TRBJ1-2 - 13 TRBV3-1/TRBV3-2 CATLGAHNYGYTF TGTGCCACGCTAGGGGCACATAACTATGGCTACACCTTC
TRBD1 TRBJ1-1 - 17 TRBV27 CASSFLRTGGMNTEAFF TGTGCCAGCAGTTTCCTCAGGACAGGGGGGATGAACACTGAAGCTTTCTTT
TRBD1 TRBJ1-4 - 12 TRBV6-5 CASRQGVEKLFF TGTGCCAGCAGACAGGGGGTGGAAAAACTGTTTTTT
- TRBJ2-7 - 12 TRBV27 CASSQGGDEQYF TGTGCCAGCAGCCAGGGCGGCGACGAGCAGTACTTC
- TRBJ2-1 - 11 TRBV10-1 CASSEAGEQFF TGCGCCAGCAGTGAGGCGGGAGAGCAGTTCTTC
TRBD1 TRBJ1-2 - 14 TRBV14 CASSQLQGAGGYTF TGTGCCAGCAGCCAATTACAGGGGGCTGGTGGCTACACCTTC
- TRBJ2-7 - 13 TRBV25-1 CASTPNSGYEQYF TGTGCCAGCACCCCAAATTCCGGCTACGAGCAGTACTTC
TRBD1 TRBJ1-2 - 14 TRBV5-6 CASSTTGGAYGYTF TGTGCCAGCAGTACTACAGGGGGTGCCTATGGCTACACCTTC
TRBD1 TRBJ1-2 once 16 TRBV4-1 CASSQEDRGLVYGYTF TGCGCCAGCAGCCAAGAGGACAGGGGGCTGGTCTATGGCTACACCTTC
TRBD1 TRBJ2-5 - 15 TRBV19 CASSMTGSALETQYF TGTGCCAGTAGTATGACAGGGTCCGCCCTAGAGACCCAGTACTTC
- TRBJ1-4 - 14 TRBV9 CASSAQWGQEKLFF TGTGCCAGCAGCGCCCAGTGGGGCCAGGAAAAACTGTTTTTT
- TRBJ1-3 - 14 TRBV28 CASSAGGSGNTIYF TGTGCCAGCAGTGCCGGGGGCTCTGGAAACACCATATATTTT
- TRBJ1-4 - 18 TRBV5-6 CASSWGPSGRGFNEKLFF TGTGCCAGCAGCTGGGGCCCCTCAGGGAGGGGGTTTAATGAAAAACTGTTTTTT
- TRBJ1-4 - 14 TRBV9 CASSVHATNEKLFF TGTGCCAGCAGCGTACATGCAACTAATGAAAAACTGTTTTTT
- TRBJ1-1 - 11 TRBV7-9 CASSPLGEAFF TGTGCCAGCAGCCCACTCGGTGAAGCTTTCTTT
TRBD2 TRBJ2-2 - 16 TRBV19 CASSFRTSGNTGELFF TGTGCCAGTAGTTTCAGGACTAGCGGTAACACCGGGGAGCTGTTTTTT
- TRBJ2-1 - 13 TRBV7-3 CASSFGQGNEQFF TGTGCCAGCAGCTTTGGGCAGGGCAATGAGCAGTTCTTC
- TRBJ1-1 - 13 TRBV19 CASSAQGNTEAFF TGTGCCAGTAGTGCACAGGGTAACACTGAAGCTTTCTTT
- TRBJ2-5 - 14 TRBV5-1 CASSPTVGRETQYF TGCGCCAGCAGCCCAACGGTAGGGAGAGAGACCCAGTACTTC
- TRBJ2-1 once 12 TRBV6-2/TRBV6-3 CASSSTIRGQFF TGTGCCAGCAGTTCCACCATTAGGGGGCAGTTCTTC
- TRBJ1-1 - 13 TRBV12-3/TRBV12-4 CASSPRGNTEAFF TGTGCCAGCAGCCCCAGGGGGAACACTGAAGCTTTCTTT
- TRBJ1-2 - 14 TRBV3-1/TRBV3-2 CASSQDQGTGGYTF TGTGCCAGCAGCCAAGATCAGGGGACCGGCGGCTACACCTTC